This is a list of T cell receptor beta chains from one sample in a study of T-cell memory formation after mild COVID-19. TCRdb fed the 5' RACE reads into MiXCR, producing one record per CDR3 protein. The sample lists a few hundred thousand distinct CDR3 sequences, around a sixth occurring once. Material: PBMCs or a T cell subset sorted from them (not recorded which). Source of these receptors: a man aged 18 to 29 who had mild COVID-19 (a few samples of this study predate the infection). Cell type and time point are not known. Both conserved end residues are part of each CDR3. A D gene is named only where the DNA matches it firmly. The listing skips clone size in some rows; elsewhere it reads once, few, many or a size class.

J: TRBJ2-3
size: many
V: TRBV5-1
D: TRBD2
CDR3: CASSSRLSGGVTDTQYF
DNA: TGCGCCAGCAGCTCTCGACTTAGCGGGGGGGTTACAGATACGCAGTATTTT

J: TRBJ2-3
size: NA
V: TRBV11-3
D: TRBD2
CDR3: CASSYPSGGTDTQYF
DNA: TGTGCCAGCAGCTACCCTAGCGGGGGCACAGATACGCAGTATTTT

J: TRBJ1-6
size: NA
V: TRBV5-1
D: NA
CDR3: CASSLELSGGNNSPLHF
DNA: TGCGCCAGCAGCTTGGAACTCTCGGGGGGAAATAATTCACCCCTCCACTTT

J: TRBJ1-3
size: NA
V: TRBV7-9
D: TRBD1
CDR3: CASSRNPGQTTGNTIYF
DNA: TGTGCCAGCAGCCGAAATCCGGGACAGACTACTGGAAACACCATATATTTT

J: TRBJ2-7
size: NA
V: TRBV6-6
D: NA
CDR3: CASSPFLVEQYF
DNA: TGTGCCAGCAGCCCTTTTCTGGTCGAGCAGTACTTC

J: TRBJ2-1
size: few
V: TRBV7-9
D: NA
CDR3: CASSLDSRSFF
DNA: TGTGCCAGCAGCTTAGACTCCCGTAGTTTCTTC

J: TRBJ1-2
size: NA
V: TRBV9
D: NA
CDR3: CASSVTYVAAGRYGYTF
DNA: TGTGCCAGCAGCGTAACCTACGTTGCGGCCGGTCGGTATGGCTACACCTTC

J: TRBJ2-7
size: NA
V: TRBV4-1
D: NA
CDR3: CASSQEPWAPNEQYF
DNA: TGCGCCAGCAGCCAAGAGCCGTGGGCCCCCAACGAGCAGTACTTC

J: TRBJ1-6
size: NA
V: TRBV7-9
D: NA
CDR3: CASSLAGIPLHF
DNA: TGTGCCAGCAGCTTAGCGGGTATTCCCCTCCACTTT

J: TRBJ1-2
size: NA
V: TRBV7-2
D: TRBD1
CDR3: CASSSRDSGVGYTF
DNA: TGTGCCAGCAGCTCCCGGGACAGTGGGGTTGGCTACACCTTC

J: TRBJ1-6
size: many
V: TRBV5-1
D: NA
CDR3: CASADRYNSPLHF
DNA: TGCGCCAGCGCGGACAGATATAATTCACCCCTCCACTTT

J: TRBJ1-4
size: NA
V: TRBV28
D: NA
CDR3: CASSPRGPGSNEKLFF
DNA: TGTGCCAGCAGTCCCCGGGGGCCTGGCTCTAATGAAAAACTGTTTTTT

J: TRBJ2-1
size: NA
V: TRBV9
D: NA
CDR3: CASSAGHHFYNEQFF
DNA: TGTGCCAGCAGCGCGGGGCATCATTTCTACAATGAGCAGTTCTTC

J: TRBJ1-5
size: few
V: TRBV7-8
D: NA
CDR3: CASSHHRRAQGYNQPQHF
DNA: TGTGCCAGCAGTCACCACCGCCGGGCACAGGGCTACAATCAGCCCCAGCATTTT

J: TRBJ2-5
size: NA
V: TRBV5-5
D: NA
CDR3: CASSSITGWETQYF
DNA: TGTGCCAGCAGCTCAATCACAGGGTGGGAGACCCAGTACTTC

J: TRBJ1-6
size: few
V: TRBV11-1
D: NA
CDR3: CASSREGSTLHF
DNA: TGTGCCAGCAGTCGAGAGGGTAGCACCCTCCACTTT

J: TRBJ1-3
size: NA
V: TRBV4-1
D: NA
CDR3: CASSQAGGVGNTIYF
DNA: TGCGCCAGCAGCCAAGCCGGGGGAGTAGGAAACACCATATATTTT

J: TRBJ1-3
size: NA
V: TRBV10-3
D: TRBD1
CDR3: CAISESTGRNTIYF
DNA: TGTGCCATCAGTGAGTCGACAGGGCGAAACACCATATATTTT

J: TRBJ2-5
size: NA
V: TRBV12-3/TRBV12-4
D: TRBD1
CDR3: CASRTDRDKETQYF
DNA: TGTGCCAGCAGAACGGACAGGGATAAAGAGACCCAGTACTTC

J: TRBJ2-1
size: NA
V: TRBV7-4
D: NA
CDR3: CASSPPGRVAHEQFF
DNA: TGTGCCAGCAGCCCCCCTGGGCGGGTGGCGCATGAGCAGTTCTTC

J: TRBJ2-5
size: many
V: TRBV5-1
D: NA
CDR3: CASSRGETQYF
DNA: TGCGCCAGCAGCCGTGGAGAGACCCAGTACTTC

J: TRBJ1-5
size: NA
V: TRBV19
D: NA
CDR3: CASSRFNSNQPQHF
DNA: TGTGCCAGTAGCAGGTTTAATAGCAATCAGCCCCAGCATTTT

J: TRBJ2-1
size: NA
V: TRBV5-5
D: TRBD2
CDR3: CASSLEAGGPEQFF
DNA: TGTGCCAGCAGCTTGGAAGCGGGGGGGCCTGAGCAGTTCTTC

J: TRBJ1-1
size: NA
V: TRBV28
D: NA
CDR3: CASHERGYTEAFF
DNA: TGTGCCAGCCACGAACGGGGGTACACTGAAGCTTTCTTT

J: TRBJ1-2
size: NA
V: TRBV18
D: TRBD1
CDR3: CASTWDRITEGYTF
DNA: TGTGCCAGCACCTGGGACAGAATTACTGAGGGCTACACCTTC

J: TRBJ2-5
size: NA
V: TRBV11-2
D: TRBD1
CDR3: CASSTQRTGDKETQYF
DNA: TGTGCCAGCAGCACACAACGGACAGGAGATAAAGAGACCCAGTACTTC

J: TRBJ2-3
size: NA
V: TRBV7-9
D: TRBD2
CDR3: CASSGSGGPLITQYF
DNA: TGTGCCAGCAGCGGTAGCGGGGGCCCGTTGATTACGCAGTATTTT

J: TRBJ1-3
size: few
V: TRBV6-5
D: NA
CDR3: CASGQSRSPGNTIYF
DNA: TGTGCCAGCGGCCAATCCCGGAGCCCTGGAAACACCATATATTTT

J: TRBJ2-5
size: many
V: TRBV3-1
D: NA
CDR3: CASSGGLVETQYF
DNA: TGTGCCAGCAGCGGGGGTCTGGTGGAGACCCAGTACTTC

J: TRBJ2-3
size: few
V: TRBV5-1
D: TRBD2
CDR3: CATGLAGPGDTQYF
DNA: TGCGCCACCGGACTAGCGGGGCCTGGGGATACGCAGTATTTT

J: TRBJ1-4
size: many
V: TRBV12-3/TRBV12-4
D: NA
CDR3: CASSSLHRKREKLFF
DNA: TGTGCCAGCAGTTCCCTTCACAGAAAGAGGGAAAAACTGTTTTTT

J: TRBJ2-3
size: few
V: TRBV29-1
D: TRBD1
CDR3: CSVESGTVTDTQYF
DNA: TGCAGCGTTGAGTCGGGGACAGTCACAGATACGCAGTATTTT

J: TRBJ1-5
size: NA
V: TRBV6-6
D: TRBD1
CDR3: CASRKQGATGNQPQHF
DNA: TGTGCCAGCAGAAAACAGGGGGCAACGGGCAATCAGCCCCAGCATTTT

J: TRBJ2-1
size: NA
V: TRBV27
D: NA
CDR3: CASRKGRTIYNEQFF
DNA: TGTGCCAGCCGAAAGGGCAGGACGATTTACAATGAGCAGTTCTTC

J: TRBJ2-7
size: few
V: TRBV5-1
D: NA
CDR3: CASSWRRGYEQYF
DNA: TGCGCCAGCAGCTGGCGGAGGGGTTACGAGCAGTACTTC

J: TRBJ1-5
size: few
V: TRBV12-3/TRBV12-4
D: TRBD1
CDR3: CASSYGTANQPQHF
DNA: TGTGCCAGCAGTTACGGGACAGCTAATCAGCCCCAGCATTTT

J: TRBJ2-7
size: few
V: TRBV5-1
D: TRBD1
CDR3: CASSPGTGRGEQYF
DNA: TGCGCCAGCAGCCCCGGGACAGGGAGGGGCGAGCAGTACTTC

J: TRBJ1-3
size: few
V: TRBV12-3/TRBV12-4
D: NA
CDR3: CASSSRRGDTIYF
DNA: TGTGCCAGCAGCTCCCGTAGGGGGGACACCATATATTTT

J: TRBJ2-1
size: few
V: TRBV20-1
D: NA
CDR3: CSAPGARNEQFF
DNA: TGCAGTGCTCCGGGGGCGCGGAATGAGCAGTTCTTC

J: TRBJ1-2
size: few
V: TRBV20-1
D: NA
CDR3: CSARDRGDWDYGYTF
DNA: TGCAGTGCTAGAGATCGGGGGGATTGGGACTATGGCTACACCTTC

J: TRBJ2-2
size: NA
V: TRBV7-2
D: NA
CDR3: CASSLALFTGELFF
DNA: TGTGCCAGCAGCTTAGCATTATTTACCGGGGAGCTGTTTTTT

J: TRBJ1-5
size: many
V: TRBV4-2
D: TRBD1
CDR3: CASSQLDQGTGGDPQHF
DNA: TGTGCCAGCAGCCAACTCGATCAGGGGACAGGGGGTGACCCCCAGCATTTT

J: TRBJ1-1
size: many
V: TRBV3-1
D: NA
CDR3: CASTTQGNTEAFF
DNA: TGTGCCAGCACCACTCAGGGGAACACTGAAGCTTTCTTT

J: TRBJ1-3
size: few
V: TRBV9
D: NA
CDR3: CASSVGADRAGNTIYF
DNA: TGTGCCAGCAGCGTAGGGGCAGACCGCGCTGGAAACACCATATATTTT

J: TRBJ1-6
size: NA
V: TRBV9
D: NA
CDR3: CASSVLGVWNSPLHF
DNA: TGTGCCAGCAGCGTGCTTGGGGTTTGGAATTCACCCCTCCACTTT

J: TRBJ2-5
size: NA
V: TRBV6-6
D: TRBD2
CDR3: CASSRGGGPPEETQYF
DNA: TGTGCCAGCAGCCGCGGGGGAGGCCCCCCAGAGGAGACCCAGTACTTC

J: TRBJ1-4
size: few
V: TRBV29-1
D: TRBD1
CDR3: CSARHTGQGLGKLFF
DNA: TGCAGCGCCCGACATACAGGACAGGGTTTGGGAAAACTGTTTTTT

J: TRBJ1-2
size: few
V: TRBV11-2
D: NA
CDR3: CASSLAHDRGRYGYTF
DNA: TGTGCCAGCAGCTTGGCACACGACCGAGGGAGGTATGGCTACACCTTC

J: TRBJ2-1
size: NA
V: TRBV30
D: TRBD1
CDR3: CAWTNWDRGNNEQFF
DNA: TGTGCCTGGACCAACTGGGACAGGGGCAACAATGAGCAGTTCTTC

J: TRBJ2-7
size: NA
V: TRBV7-2
D: NA
CDR3: CASSFGLAGPYEQYF
DNA: TGTGCCAGCAGCTTCGGCTTAGCTGGGCCCTACGAGCAGTACTTC

J: TRBJ1-2
size: few
V: TRBV5-1
D: TRBD1
CDR3: CASSVYRGGYGYTF
DNA: TGCGCCAGCAGCGTGTACAGGGGTGGCTATGGCTACACCTTC

J: TRBJ2-1
size: few
V: TRBV5-6
D: NA
CDR3: CASSFWERIGYNEQFF
DNA: TGTGCCAGCAGCTTTTGGGAACGGATAGGCTACAATGAGCAGTTCTTC

J: TRBJ2-3
size: NA
V: TRBV27
D: TRBD2
CDR3: CASNRLAGVTDTQYF
DNA: TGTGCCAGCAACAGGCTAGCGGGGGTCACAGATACGCAGTATTTT

J: TRBJ2-5
size: few
V: TRBV11-2
D: NA
CDR3: CASSLDQDKTQYF
DNA: TGTGCCAGCAGCTTAGATCAGGACAAGACCCAGTACTTC

J: TRBJ2-2
size: NA
V: TRBV6-5
D: NA
CDR3: CASSYSFVAGLPNTGELFF
DNA: TGTGCCAGCAGTTACTCGTTTGTAGCAGGTCTTCCAAACACCGGGGAGCTGTTTTTT

J: TRBJ2-1
size: few
V: TRBV11-3
D: NA
CDR3: CASSLVGRPGQFF
DNA: TGTGCCAGCAGCTTAGTGGGGAGACCCGGGCAGTTCTTC

J: TRBJ2-2
size: NA
V: TRBV20-1
D: NA
CDR3: CSARRDRDTGELFF
DNA: TGCAGTGCTAGAAGGGACCGAGACACCGGGGAGCTGTTTTTT